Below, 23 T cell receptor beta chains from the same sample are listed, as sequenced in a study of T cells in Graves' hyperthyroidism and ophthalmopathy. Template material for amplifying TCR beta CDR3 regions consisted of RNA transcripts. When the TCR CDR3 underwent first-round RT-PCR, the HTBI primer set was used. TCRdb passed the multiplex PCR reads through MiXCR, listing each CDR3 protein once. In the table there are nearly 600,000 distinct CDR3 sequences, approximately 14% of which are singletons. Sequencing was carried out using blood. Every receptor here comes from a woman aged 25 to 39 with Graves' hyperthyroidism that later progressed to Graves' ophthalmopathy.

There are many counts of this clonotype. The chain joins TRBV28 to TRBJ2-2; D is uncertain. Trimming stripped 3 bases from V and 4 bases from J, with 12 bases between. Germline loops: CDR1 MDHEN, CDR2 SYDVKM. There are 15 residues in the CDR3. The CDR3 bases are TGTGCCAGCAGTTTCCCCCTCTATAGCACCGGGGAGCTGTTTTTT. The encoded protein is CASSFPLYSTGELFF.

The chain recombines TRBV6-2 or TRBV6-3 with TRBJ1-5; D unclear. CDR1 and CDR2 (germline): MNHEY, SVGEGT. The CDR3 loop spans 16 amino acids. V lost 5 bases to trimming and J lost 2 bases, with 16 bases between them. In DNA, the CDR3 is TGTGCCAGCAGTGACCTCTCTGGGGTCGGCAATCAGCCCCAGCATTTT. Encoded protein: CASSDLSGVGNQPQHF.

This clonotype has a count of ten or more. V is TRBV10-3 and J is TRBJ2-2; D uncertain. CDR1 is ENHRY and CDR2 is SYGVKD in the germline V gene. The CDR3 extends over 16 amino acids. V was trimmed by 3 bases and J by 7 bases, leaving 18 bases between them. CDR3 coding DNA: TGTGCCATCAGTGATTACCACCCCGGAGAAAACGGGGAGCTGTTTTTT. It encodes CAISDYHPGENGELFF.

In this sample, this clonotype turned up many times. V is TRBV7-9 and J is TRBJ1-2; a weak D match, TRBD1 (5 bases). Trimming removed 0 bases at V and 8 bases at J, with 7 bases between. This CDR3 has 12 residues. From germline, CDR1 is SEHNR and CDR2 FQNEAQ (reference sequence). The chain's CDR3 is CASSLAGEGYTF. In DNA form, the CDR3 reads TGTGCCAGCAGCTTAGCAGGGGAGGGCTACACCTTC.

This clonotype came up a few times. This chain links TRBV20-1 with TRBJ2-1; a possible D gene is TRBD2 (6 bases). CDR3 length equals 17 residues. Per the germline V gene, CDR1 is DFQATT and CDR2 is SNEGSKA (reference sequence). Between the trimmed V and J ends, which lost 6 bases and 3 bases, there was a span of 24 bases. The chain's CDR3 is CSASRRERPLFYNEQFF. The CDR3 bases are TGCAGTGCCTCGCGACGGGAGCGCCCCCTCTTCTACAATGAGCAGTTCTTC.

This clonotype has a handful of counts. The chain's CDR3 is CAREFSGMRTGELFF. Written as DNA, the CDR3 is TGTGCCAGGGAATTCAGCGGGATGAGAACCGGGGAGCTGTTTTTT. The chain joins TRBV6-1 to TRBJ2-2, with TRBD2 identical over 7 bases. The CDR3 spans 15 residues. The trim removed 9 bases at V and 5 bases at J, leaving 12 bases unmatched. The V gene's germline CDR1 is MNHNS and CDR2 SASEGT.

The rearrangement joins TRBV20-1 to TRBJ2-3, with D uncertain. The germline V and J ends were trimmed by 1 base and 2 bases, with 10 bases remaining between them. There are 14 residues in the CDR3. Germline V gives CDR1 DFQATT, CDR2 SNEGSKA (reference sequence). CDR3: CSARAYDPTDTQYF. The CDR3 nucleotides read TGCAGTGCTAGAGCTTACGACCCCACAGATACGCAGTATTTT.

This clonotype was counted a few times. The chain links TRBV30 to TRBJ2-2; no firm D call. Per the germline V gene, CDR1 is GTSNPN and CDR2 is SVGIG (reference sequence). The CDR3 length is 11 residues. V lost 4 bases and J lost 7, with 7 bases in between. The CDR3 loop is CAWNPGGELFF. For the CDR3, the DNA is TGTGCCTGGAACCCTGGCGGGGAGCTGTTTTTT. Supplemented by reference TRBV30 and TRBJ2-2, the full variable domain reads SQTIHQWPATLVQPVGSPLSLECTVEGTSNPNLYWYRQAAGRGLQLLFYSVGIGQISSEVPQNLSASRPQDRQFILSSKKLLLSDSGFYLCAWNPGGELFFGEGSRLTVL.

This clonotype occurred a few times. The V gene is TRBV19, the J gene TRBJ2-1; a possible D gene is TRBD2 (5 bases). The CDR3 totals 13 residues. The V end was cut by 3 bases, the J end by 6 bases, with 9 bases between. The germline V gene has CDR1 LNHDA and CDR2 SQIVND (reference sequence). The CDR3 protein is CASSIASGNEQFF. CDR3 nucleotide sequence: TGTGCCAGTAGTATCGCCAGCGGCAATGAGCAGTTCTTC.

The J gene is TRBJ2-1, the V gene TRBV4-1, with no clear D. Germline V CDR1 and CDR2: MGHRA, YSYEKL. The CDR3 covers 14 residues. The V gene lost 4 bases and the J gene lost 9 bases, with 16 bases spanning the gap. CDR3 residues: CASSRPGQTTEQFF. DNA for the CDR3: TGCGCCAGCAGCCGACCGGGCCAAACGACTGAGCAGTTCTTC.

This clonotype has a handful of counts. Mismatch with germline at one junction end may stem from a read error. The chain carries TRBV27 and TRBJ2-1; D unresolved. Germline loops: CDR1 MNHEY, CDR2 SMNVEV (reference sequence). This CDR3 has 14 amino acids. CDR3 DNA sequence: TGTGCCAGCAGTAGGTGGAACTCCTACAATGTGCAGTTCTTC. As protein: CASSRWNSYNVQFF.

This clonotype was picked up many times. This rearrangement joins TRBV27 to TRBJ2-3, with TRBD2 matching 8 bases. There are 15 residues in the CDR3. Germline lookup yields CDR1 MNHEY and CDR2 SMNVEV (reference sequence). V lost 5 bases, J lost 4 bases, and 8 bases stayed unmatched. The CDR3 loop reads CASSPGGGASDTQYF. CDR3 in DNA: TGTGCCAGCAGTCCCGGGGGGGGAGCGTCAGATACGCAGTATTTT.

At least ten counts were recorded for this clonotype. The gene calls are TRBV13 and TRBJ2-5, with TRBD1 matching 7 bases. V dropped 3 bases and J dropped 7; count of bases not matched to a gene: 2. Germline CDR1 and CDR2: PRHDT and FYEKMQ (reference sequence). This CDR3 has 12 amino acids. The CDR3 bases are TGTGCCAGCAGCTTCAACAGGGGGACCCAGTACTTC. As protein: CASSFNRGTQYF.

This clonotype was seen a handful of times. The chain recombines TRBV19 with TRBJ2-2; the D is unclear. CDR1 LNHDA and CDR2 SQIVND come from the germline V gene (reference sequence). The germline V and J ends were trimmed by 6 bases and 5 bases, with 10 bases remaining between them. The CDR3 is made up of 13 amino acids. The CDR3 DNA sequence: TGTGCCAGTAGGAGCAGCCGAACCGGGGAGCTGTTTTTT. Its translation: CASRSSRTGELFF.

The CDR3 coding sequence is TGTGCCAGCAGTTTAGGACTAGCGGGAGGACAGGTGGTTAATGAGCAGTTCTTC. It translates to CASSLGLAGGQVVNEQFF. The rearrangement joins TRBV12-3 or TRBV12-4 to TRBJ2-1; 13 nucleotides match TRBD2. The CDR3 covers 18 residues. The trim removed 1 base at V and 7 bases at J, leaving 10 bases unmatched.

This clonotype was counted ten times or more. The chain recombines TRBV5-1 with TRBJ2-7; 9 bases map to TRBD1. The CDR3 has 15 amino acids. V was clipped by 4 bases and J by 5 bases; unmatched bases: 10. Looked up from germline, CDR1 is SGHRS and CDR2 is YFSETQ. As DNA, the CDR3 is TGCGCCAGCAGCAGGGTGACGGACAGGGGCCACGAGCAGTACTTC. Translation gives CASSRVTDRGHEQYF. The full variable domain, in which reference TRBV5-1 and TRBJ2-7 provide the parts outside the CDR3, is KAGVTQTPRYLIKTRGQQVTLSCSPISGHRSVSWYQQTPGQGLQFLFEYFSETQRNKGNFPGRFSGRQFSNSRSEMNVSTLELGDSALYLCASSRVTDRGHEQYFGPGTRLTVT.

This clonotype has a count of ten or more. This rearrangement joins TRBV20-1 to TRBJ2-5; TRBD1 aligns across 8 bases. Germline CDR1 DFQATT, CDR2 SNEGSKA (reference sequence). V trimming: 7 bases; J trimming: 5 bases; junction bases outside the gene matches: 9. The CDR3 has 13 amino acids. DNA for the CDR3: TGCAGTGTCCCTCGGACAGGGCTCGAGACCCAGTACTTC. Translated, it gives CSVPRTGLETQYF.

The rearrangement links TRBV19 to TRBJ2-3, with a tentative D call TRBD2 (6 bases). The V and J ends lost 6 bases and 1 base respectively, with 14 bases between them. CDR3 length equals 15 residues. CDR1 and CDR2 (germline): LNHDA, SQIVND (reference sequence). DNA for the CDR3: TGTGCCAGTAGGCCTCGAGGAGGGGGCACAGATACGCAGTATTTT. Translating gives CASRPRGGGTDTQYF.

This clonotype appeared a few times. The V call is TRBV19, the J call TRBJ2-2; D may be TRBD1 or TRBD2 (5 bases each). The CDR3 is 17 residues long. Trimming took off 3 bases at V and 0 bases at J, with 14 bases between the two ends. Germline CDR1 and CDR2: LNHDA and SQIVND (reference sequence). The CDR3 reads CASSIDTGTANTGELFF. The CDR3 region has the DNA TGTGCCAGTAGTATCGATACCGGGACGGCGAACACCGGGGAGCTGTTTTTT.

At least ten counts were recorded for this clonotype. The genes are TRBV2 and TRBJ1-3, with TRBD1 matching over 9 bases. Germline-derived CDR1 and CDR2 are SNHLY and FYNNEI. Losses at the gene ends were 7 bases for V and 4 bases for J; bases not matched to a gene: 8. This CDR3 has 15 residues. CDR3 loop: CASTRGTGSGNTIYF. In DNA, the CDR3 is TGTGCCAGCACCAGGGGGACAGGGTCGGGAAACACCATATATTTT.

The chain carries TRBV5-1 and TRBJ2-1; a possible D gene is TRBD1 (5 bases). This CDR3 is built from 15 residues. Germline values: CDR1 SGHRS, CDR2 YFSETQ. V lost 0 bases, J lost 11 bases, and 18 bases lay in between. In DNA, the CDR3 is TGCGCCAGCAGCTTGGAGGCAGGGCCCGGGTCTCAGCAGTTCTTC. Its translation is CASSLEAGPGSQQFF.

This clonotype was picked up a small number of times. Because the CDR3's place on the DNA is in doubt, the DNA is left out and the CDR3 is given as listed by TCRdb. The CDR3 protein is CASSLVGQGSTFF. This chain uses TRBV7-9 with TRBJ1-1; the table calls TRBD1, which could not be checked here. Germline V gene lookup returns CDR1 SEHNR and CDR2 FQNEAQ (reference sequence). The CDR3 is 13 amino acids long, termini counted.

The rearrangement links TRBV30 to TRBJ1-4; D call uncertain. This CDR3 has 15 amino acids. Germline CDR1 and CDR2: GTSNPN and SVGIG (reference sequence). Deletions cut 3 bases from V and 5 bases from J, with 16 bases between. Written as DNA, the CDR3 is TGTGCCTGGAGAGAGGACGCGCAGCCCAATGAAAAACTGTTTTTT. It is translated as CAWREDAQPNEKLFF.